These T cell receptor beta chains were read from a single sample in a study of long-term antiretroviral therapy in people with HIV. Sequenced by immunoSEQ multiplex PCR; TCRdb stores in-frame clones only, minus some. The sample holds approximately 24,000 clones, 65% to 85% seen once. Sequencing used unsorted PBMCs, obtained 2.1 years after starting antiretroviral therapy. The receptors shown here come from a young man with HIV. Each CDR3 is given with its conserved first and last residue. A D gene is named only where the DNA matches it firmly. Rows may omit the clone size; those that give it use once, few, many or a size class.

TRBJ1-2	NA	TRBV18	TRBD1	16	TGTGCCAGCTCACCAACGCCGGGACAGGTATCTCGTGGCTACACCTTC	CASSPTPGQVSRGYTF
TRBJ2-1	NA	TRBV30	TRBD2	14	TGTGCCTGGAAAAATAGCGGGAGGTCCTATGAGCAGTTCTTC	CAWKNSGRSYEQFF
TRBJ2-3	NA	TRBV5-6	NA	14	TGTGCCAGCAGCTTGTCCCTAGGGACAGATACGCAGTATTTT	CASSLSLGTDTQYF
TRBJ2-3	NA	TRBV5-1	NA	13	TGCGCCAGCAGCTTGGAGGGGGTAGATACGCAGTATTTT	CASSLEGVDTQYF
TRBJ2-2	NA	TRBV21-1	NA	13	TGTGCCAGCAGCAAGCCAGACACCGGGGAGCTGTTTTTT	CASSKPDTGELFF
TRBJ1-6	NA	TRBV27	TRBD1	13	TGTGCCAGAACGGACAGGGGGAATTCACCCCTCCACTTT	CARTDRGNSPLHF
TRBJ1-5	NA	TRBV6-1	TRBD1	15	TGTGCCAGCATTCTTGGGACAGCTAACGGACAGCCCCAGCATTTT	CASILGTANGQPQHF
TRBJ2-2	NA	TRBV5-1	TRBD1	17	TGCGCCAGCAGCTTGGGAGTCGGGACAGGGCACACCGGGGAGCTGTTTTTT	CASSLGVGTGHTGELFF
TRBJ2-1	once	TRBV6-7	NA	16	TGTGCCAGCAGAGACCGGGACACCCTGTCCGGCAATGAGCAGTTCTTC	CASRDRDTLSGNEQFF
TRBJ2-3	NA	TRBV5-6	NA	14	TGTGCCAGCAGCTTAAATTTGAGGGGGGATACGCAGTATTTT	CASSLNLRGDTQYF
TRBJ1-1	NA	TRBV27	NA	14	TGTGCCAGCAGTTTTGGCAGGGGGAACACTGAAGCTTTCTTT	CASSFGRGNTEAFF
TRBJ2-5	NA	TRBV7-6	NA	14	TGTGCCAGCAGCTTAGTGGGCGGCCAAGAGACCCAGTACTTC	CASSLVGGQETQYF
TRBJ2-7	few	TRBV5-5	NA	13	TGTGCCAGCAGCTTGCTGGTTGTAGGCGAGCAGTACTTC	CASSLLVVGEQYF
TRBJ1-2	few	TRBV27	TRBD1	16	TGTGCCAGCAGTCCCCTTGGACAGGGGGAGGGCTATGGCTACACCTTC	CASSPLGQGEGYGYTF
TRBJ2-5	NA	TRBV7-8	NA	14	TGTGCCAGCAGTCTAAGTTGGGTACAAGAGACCCAGTACTTC	CASSLSWVQETQYF
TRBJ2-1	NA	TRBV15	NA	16	TGTGCCACCAGCCCTCGGGGAGGAAGCTCCTACAATGAGCAGTTCTTC	CATSPRGGSSYNEQFF
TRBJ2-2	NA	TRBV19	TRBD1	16	TGTGCCAGTAGTATAAGGACAGGTGCGAACACCGGGGAGCTGTTTTTT	CASSIRTGANTGELFF
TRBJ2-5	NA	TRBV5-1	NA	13	TGCGCCAGCAGCTTGAAAGGCCAAGAGACCCAGTACTTC	CASSLKGQETQYF
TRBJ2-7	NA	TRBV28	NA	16	TGTGCCAGCAGTCAAATTACCCTAGGGGAGAACCACGAGCAGTACTTC	CASSQITLGENHEQYF
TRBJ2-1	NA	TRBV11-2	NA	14	TGTGCCAGCAGCTTAGCCTCTGAGAGGAATGAGCAGTTCTTC	CASSLASERNEQFF
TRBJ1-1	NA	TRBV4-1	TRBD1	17	TGCGCCAGCAGCCAGGAAGGACCTCGGACAGGGAGCACTGAAGCTTTCTTT	CASSQEGPRTGSTEAFF
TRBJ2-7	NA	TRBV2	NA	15	TGTGCCAGCAGTGAAGGCAGGACAGTCTCCTACGAGCAGTACTTC	CASSEGRTVSYEQYF
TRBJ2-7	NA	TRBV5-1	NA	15	TGCGCCAGCAGCTTGGCCGGAGGGTTCTCCTACGAGCAGTACTTC	CASSLAGGFSYEQYF
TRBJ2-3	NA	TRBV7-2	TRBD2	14	TGTGCCAGCAGCTTTGCGCGGGGGTCAGATACGCAGTATTTT	CASSFARGSDTQYF
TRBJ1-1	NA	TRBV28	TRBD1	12	TGTGCCAGCAGGCTGACAGGGGGTGAAGCTTTCTTT	CASRLTGGEAFF
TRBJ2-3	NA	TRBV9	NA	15	TGTGCCAGCAGCGTAGGGGCGGGGCCCACAGATACGCAGTATTTT	CASSVGAGPTDTQYF
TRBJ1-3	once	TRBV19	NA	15	TGTGCCAGTAGTATCCCCCGAGGATCTGGAAACACCATATATTTT	CASSIPRGSGNTIYF
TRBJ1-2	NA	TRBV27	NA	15	TGTGCCAGCAGTAGGGCCGCCCCAACGGGCTATGGCTACACCTTC	CASSRAAPTGYGYTF
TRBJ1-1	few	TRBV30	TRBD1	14	TGTGCCTGGACGACAGGGGTTGGAGGGACTGAAGCTTTCTTT	CAWTTGVGGTEAFF
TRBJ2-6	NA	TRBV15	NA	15	TGTGCCACCGCGGGCTCTGGTTCTGGGGCCAACGTCCTGACTTTC	CATAGSGSGANVLTF
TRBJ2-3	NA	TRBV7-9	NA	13	TGTGCCAGCAGCTTAACTCAGACAGATACGCAGTATTTT	CASSLTQTDTQYF
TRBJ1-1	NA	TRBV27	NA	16	TGTGCCAGCAGTTCCTCGGTAGGGGAGGTGTACACTGAAGCTTTCTTT	CASSSSVGEVYTEAFF
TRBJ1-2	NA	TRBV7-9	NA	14	TGTGCCAGCAGCCGGGACACTCTTAACTATGGCTACACCTTC	CASSRDTLNYGYTF
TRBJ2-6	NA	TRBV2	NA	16	TGTGCCAGCAGTGAAACTGACAGGACTGGGGCCAACGTCCTGACTTTC	CASSETDRTGANVLTF
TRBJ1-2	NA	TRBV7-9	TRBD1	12	TGTGCCAGCAGCACAGGGGTATATGGCTACACCTTC	CASSTGVYGYTF
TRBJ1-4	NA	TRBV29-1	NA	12	TGCAGCGTTGATTTCTTTGGGGAAAAACTGTTTTTT	CSVDFFGEKLFF
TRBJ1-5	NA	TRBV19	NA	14	TGTGCCAGTAGTATAGGAGGGAGCAATCAGCCCCAGCATTTT	CASSIGGSNQPQHF
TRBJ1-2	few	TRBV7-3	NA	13	TGTGCCAGCAGCTTAATCCCGAAGTATGGCTACACCTTC	CASSLIPKYGYTF
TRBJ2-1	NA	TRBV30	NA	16	TGTGCCTGGATTATTACGGGGGGCGGCTCCTACAATGAGCAGTTCTTC	CAWIITGGGSYNEQFF
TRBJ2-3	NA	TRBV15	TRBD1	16	TGTGCCACCAGCAGAGTTACACAGGGGGCGATAGATACGCAGTATTTT	CATSRVTQGAIDTQYF
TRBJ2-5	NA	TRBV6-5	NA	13	TGTGCCAGCAGTTACTCGAGTCAAGAGACCCAGTACTTC	CASSYSSQETQYF
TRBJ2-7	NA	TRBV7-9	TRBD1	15	TGTGCCAGCAGCGCAAATTCCGGGACAGGGGTAGAGCAGTACTTC	CASSANSGTGVEQYF
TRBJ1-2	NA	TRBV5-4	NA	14	TGTGCCAGCAGCTTGGGGCAGCCGAACTATGGCTACACCTTC	CASSLGQPNYGYTF
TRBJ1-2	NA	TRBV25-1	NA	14	TGTGCCAGCAGTGAAAGGTCGGACGTTTCGAGCTACACCTTC	CASSERSDVSSYTF
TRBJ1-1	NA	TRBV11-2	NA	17	TGTGCCAGCAGCTTAGCGTTCGCGGGGGCCTCGAACACTGAAGCTTTCTTT	CASSLAFAGASNTEAFF
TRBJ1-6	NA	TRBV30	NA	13	TGTGCCTGGAGTGGACAGGAGGGATCACCCCTCCACTTT	CAWSGQEGSPLHF
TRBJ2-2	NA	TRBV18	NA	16	TGTGCCAGCTCACCACCGTCAAAGGCGAACACCGGGGAGCTGTTTTTT	CASSPPSKANTGELFF